The 27 T cell receptor beta chains in this list originate from one sample, sequenced in a study of T-cell reconstitution after alpha-beta-depleted transplantation in children. Unique molecular identifiers were built into the TCRbeta library. One entry per CDR3 protein results from TCRdb running MiXCR on the PCR reads. The table has roughly 610,000 distinct CDR3 sequences, approximately 10% seen once. The source was PBMCs from the stem cell graft donor, collected from the stem cell graft. The source is a human donor who donated a stem cell graft to a child with acute myeloid leukemia.

V is TRBV9 and J is TRBJ2-2; D possibly corresponds to TRBD1 (6 bases). The CDR3 has 14 amino acids. The ends were cut back, 3 bases at V and 4 bases at J, with 10 bases in the middle. The V gene's germline CDR1 is SGDLS and CDR2 YYNGEE. The CDR3 DNA reads TGTGCCAGCAGCGGCCGGACAGCCACCGGGGAGCTGTTTTTT. Translation gives CASSGRTATGELFF.

A few counts support this clonotype. The CDR3 loop is CASSYYRESNEQFF. The CDR3 region has the DNA TGTGCCAGCAGTTATTACAGGGAGTCCAATGAGCAGTTCTTC. The chain employs TRBV6-5 and TRBJ2-1; possible D gene TRBD1, 6 bases. Germline CDR1 and CDR2: MNHEY and SVGAGI. V was cut by 3 bases and J by 6 bases, with 12 bases left in between. The CDR3 runs to 14 residues.

This clonotype has just a few counts. CDR3 loop: CAWSATGSSGNTIYF. The CDR3 nucleotides are TGTGCCTGGAGTGCAACAGGGAGCTCTGGAAACACCATATATTTT. The J gene is TRBJ1-3, the V gene TRBV30, with D tentatively TRBD1 (6 bases). CDR1 and CDR2 (germline): GTSNPN, SVGIG (reference sequence). The V end lost 1 base, the J end lost 0 bases, and 10 bases lay between the germline ends. The CDR3 consists of 15 residues. Based on the CDR3 plus reference TRBV30 and TRBJ1-3, the full variable domain is SQTIHQWPATLVQPVGSPLSLECTVEGTSNPNLYWYRQAAGRGLQLLFYSVGIGQISSEVPQNLSASRPQDRQFILSSKKLLLSDSGFYLCAWSATGSSGNTIYFGEGSWLTVV.

The chain couples TRBV25-1 to TRBJ2-2; possible D gene TRBD2, 6 bases. Trimming pared 4 bases from V and 4 bases from J, leaving 13 bases between. The germline CDR1 and CDR2 sequences are MGHDK and SYGVNS. There are 15 residues in the CDR3. CDR3 loop: CASSGRDSRTGELFF. CDR3 nucleotide sequence: TGTGCCAGCAGTGGCCGGGACTCCCGCACCGGGGAGCTGTTTTTT. The variable domain in full, completed from reference TRBV25-1 and TRBJ2-2, reads EADIYQTPRYLVIGTGKKITLECSQTMGHDKMYWYQQDPGMELHLIHYSYGVNSTEKGDLSSESTVSRIRTEHFPLTLESARPSHTSQYLCASSGRDSRTGELFFGEGSRLTVL.

The sample holds a few counts of this clonotype. The chain joins TRBV29-1 to TRBJ1-4, with D unclear. CDR1 is SQVTM, CDR2 ANQGSEA, per germline. The V end was cut by 7 bases, the J end by 6 bases, with 15 bases between. CDR3 length: 13 residues. In DNA, the CDR3 is TGCAGCGGTCGCCAAAATGGGGATGAAAAACTGTTTTTT. Translating it yields CSGRQNGDEKLFF. The whole variable domain, filled in from reference TRBV29-1 and TRBJ1-4, reads SAVISQKPSRDICQRGTSLTIQCQVDSQVTMMFWYRQQPGQSLTLIATANQGSEATYESGFVIDKFPISRPNLTFSTLTVSNMSPEDSSIYLCSGRQNGDEKLFFGSGTQLSVL.

A note on this clonotype: A much larger clone lies one base from this, so it may be a read error. The DNA of the CDR3 is TGTGCCAGCAGTTTAGTAGGTTTCAAAAAACTGTTTTTT. It specifies CASSLVGFKKLFF. This chain joins TRBV12-3 or TRBV12-4 and TRBJ1-4; D gene unclear. This CDR3 is 13 amino acids long. The V and J ends lost 1 base and 9 bases respectively, with 9 bases between them.

This clonotype showed up just a few times. V and J are TRBV27 and TRBJ2-1, with 7 bases fitting TRBD2. The CDR3 totals 15 residues. J lost 5 bases, V lost 7 bases, and 11 bases had no gene match. Germline V CDR1 and CDR2: MNHEY, SMNVEV (reference sequence). The CDR3 nucleotides read TGTGCCAGCACCGGAGGACTAGAAAGGGACAATGAGCAGTTCTTC. Translated: CASTGGLERDNEQFF.

This clonotype has more than one count but fewer than ten. The rearrangement links TRBV29-1 to TRBJ2-3; a weak D match, TRBD2 (5 bases). Trimming left V 6 bases short and J 5 bases short, with 15 bases between. CDR3 length: 13 residues. Germline V CDR1 and CDR2: SQVTM, ANQGSEA. The CDR3 nucleotides are TGCAGCGTCCTACCGAGGGCGGGAGATACGCAGTATTTT. Encoded protein: CSVLPRAGDTQYF.

The V gene is TRBV20-1, the J gene TRBJ2-3; TRBD2 matches at 7 bases. The germline CDR1 and CDR2 sequences are DFQATT and SNEGSKA (reference sequence). V gave up 3 bases and J gave up 1 base; unmatched junction bases: 10. The CDR3 contains 16 residues. Written as DNA, the CDR3 is TGCAGTGCTAGCCTGGGGTCTAGCGGACGCACAGATACGCAGTATTTT. Translated, it gives CSASLGSSGRTDTQYF.

The gene calls are TRBV4-3 and TRBJ1-1; D gene ambiguous. This CDR3 comprises 16 residues. Germline values: CDR1 LGHNA, CDR2 YSLEER. V dropped 6 bases and J dropped 1 base, with 18 bases sitting between them. As DNA, the CDR3 is TGCGCCAGCAGACGACATCGTATCGACGAGAACACTGAAGCTTTCTTT. Protein product: CASRRHRIDENTEAFF.

Many counts were recorded for this clonotype. The chain combines TRBV3-1 with TRBJ2-7, with 9 bases matching TRBD1. CDR3 length: 13 amino acids. J lost 1 base, V lost 11 bases, and 6 bases had no gene match. Per germline, CDR1 LGHDT and CDR2 YNNKEL (reference sequence). CDR3 sequence reads: CAGGTGWSYEQYF. DNA of the CDR3: TGTGCCGGTGGGACAGGGTGGTCCTACGAGCAGTACTTC.

Many counts were recorded for this clonotype. This chain uses TRBV4-2 with TRBJ2-7; 8 bases fit TRBD2. There are 15 residues in the CDR3. Germline CDR1 is LGHNA and CDR2 is YNFKEQ. The V segment lost 1 base and the J segment 4 bases; nucleotides outside the gene matches: 6. The CDR3 DNA reads TGTGCCAGCAGCCAAGTTGCGGGAGGATCGTACGAGCAGTACTTC. It is translated as CASSQVAGGSYEQYF.

The sample holds many counts of this clonotype. This chain connects TRBV4-3 to TRBJ2-7, with D tentatively TRBD1 (5 bases). The CDR3 runs to 13 residues. Deletions cut 6 bases from V and 3 bases from J, with 12 bases between. Germline CDR1 LGHNA, CDR2 YSLEER. DNA for the CDR3: TGCGCCAGCAGTCATAGACAGTTCTACGAGCAGTACTTC. Translating it yields CASSHRQFYEQYF.

The CDR3 nucleotides are TGTGCCAGCTCACCAAGGGCCGAGAGCTCCTACGAGCAGTACTTC. Its translation: CASSPRAESSYEQYF. The gene calls are TRBV18 and TRBJ2-7, with unresolved D. The CDR3 is 15 residues long. The germline V gene encodes CDR1 KGHSH and CDR2 LQKENI. Trimming took off 2 bases at V and 0 bases at J, with 11 bases between the two ends.

This clonotype was seen at least ten times. V usage is TRBV5-1 and J usage is TRBJ2-5, with D perhaps matching TRBD1 or TRBD2 (5 bases each). V was shortened by 4 bases and J by 7 bases, with 17 bases between the two germline ends. This CDR3 comprises 14 residues. The germline V gene encodes CDR1 SGHRS and CDR2 YFSETQ. The CDR3 is CASSRTPDGGTQYF. For the CDR3, the DNA is TGCGCCAGCAGCCGGACCCCGGATGGGGGGACCCAGTACTTC.

The sample holds a few counts of this clonotype. CDR3 in amino acids: CASSQALQNTEAFF. The CDR3 coding sequence is TGTGCCAGCAGCCAAGCCCTCCAAAACACTGAAGCTTTCTTT. The V and J genes are TRBV14 and TRBJ1-1, with no clear D. The CDR3 spans 14 residues. Germline CDR1 is SGHDN and CDR2 is FVKESK. Between the trimmed V and J ends, which lost 1 base and 2 bases, there was a span of 8 bases.

CDR3 amino acids: CASSGPRHEQYF. CDR3 in DNA: TGTGCCAGCAGTGGGCCGCGTCACGAGCAGTACTTC. The chain uses TRBV27 and TRBJ2-7; D unresolved. This CDR3 has 12 residues. The germline V gene has CDR1 MNHEY and CDR2 SMNVEV (reference sequence). Deletions cut 5 bases from V and 5 bases from J, with 10 bases between.

Ten or more counts support this clonotype. This chain connects TRBV5-5 to TRBJ2-1; 13 bases agree with TRBD2. After removal of 0 bases from V and 7 bases from J, the junction contained 7 bases not matched to a gene. The CDR3 consists of 17 residues. Germline V lookup: CDR1 SGHKS, CDR2 YYEKEE (reference sequence). DNA for the CDR3: TGTGCCAGCAGCTTGGCGCCCGGGACTAGCGGGACGAATGAGCAGTTCTTC. Translating it yields CASSLAPGTSGTNEQFF.

This clonotype was observed a few times. This sequence joins TRBV20-1 and TRBJ2-3; the D gene is possibly TRBD2 (6 bases). Germline assignment: CDR1 DFQATT and CDR2 SNEGSKA (reference sequence). The length of the CDR3 is 19 residues. V was cut by 3 bases and J by 4 bases, with 29 bases left in between. In nucleotides, the CDR3 is TGCAGTGCTAGCCAGAGAAAGGGGACCAACTCGTGGAGGGCAGATACGCAGTATTTT. As protein: CSASQRKGTNSWRADTQYF.

This clonotype was counted a few times. The CDR3 DNA is TGTGCCAGCTCACCACGGGACTCTCAAGAGACCCAGTACTTC. It is translated as CASSPRDSQETQYF. The chain has TRBV18 and TRBJ2-5; D is possibly TRBD2 (6 bases). Germline CDR1 is KGHSH and CDR2 is LQKENI. There are 14 residues in the CDR3. Trimming left V 1 base short and J 2 bases short, with 8 bases between.

This clonotype was detected only a few times. The chain employs TRBV20-1 and TRBJ1-1, with TRBD1 identical over 7 bases. CDR1 is DFQATT, CDR2 SNEGSKA, per germline (reference sequence). This CDR3 comprises 15 residues. Trimming cost V 5 bases and J 6 bases; bases outside gene matches: 15. The CDR3 DNA reads TGCAGTGCTCTTACAGGGGTACAATGGTCTCCTGAAGCTTTCTTT. The encoded protein is CSALTGVQWSPEAFF.

This clonotype was observed many times. The CDR3 spells CASRQGPGLADTDTQYF. The CDR3 DNA is TGTGCCAGCAGACAAGGCCCGGGACTAGCGGACACAGATACGCAGTATTTT. V usage is TRBV2 and J usage is TRBJ2-3; 11 bases agree with TRBD2. The CDR3 has 17 amino acids. In germline, CDR1 is SNHLY, CDR2 FYNNEI. V was clipped by 6 bases and J by 2 bases; unmatched bases: 10.

This clonotype was seen a handful of times. J is TRBJ2-5 and V is TRBV4-2; no clear D gene. Trimming took 0 bases from V and 0 from J, leaving 14 bases between them. The germline V gene encodes CDR1 LGHNA and CDR2 YNFKEQ. CDR3 length: 17 amino acids. The CDR3 sequence: CASSQDPGREYQETQYF. CDR3 DNA sequence: TGTGCCAGCAGCCAAGATCCCGGACGCGAGTACCAAGAGACCCAGTACTTC.

Many counts were recorded for this clonotype. The chain combines TRBV20-1 with TRBJ2-7; D is possibly TRBD1 (5 bases). V was pared by 3 bases and J by 3 bases, with 12 bases between. The germline CDR1 and CDR2 sequences are DFQATT and SNEGSKA (reference sequence). The CDR3 consists of 13 residues. The CDR3 DNA is TGCAGTGCTAGTGGGTCAGGGAACTACGAGCAGTACTTC. Translation: CSASGSGNYEQYF.

V and J are TRBV7-3 and TRBJ2-3; TRBD2 matches at 12 bases. Germline lookup yields CDR1 SGHTA and CDR2 FQGTGA. The CDR3 runs 15 residues. V lost 5 bases to trimming and J lost 8 bases; unmatched junction nucleotides: 8. CDR3 sequence reads: CASSPTSGGWGTQYF. CDR3 sequence (DNA): TGTGCCAGCAGCCCGACTAGCGGGGGATGGGGTACGCAGTATTTT. Full variable domain (outside the CDR3, taken from reference TRBV7-3 and TRBJ2-3): GAGVSQTPSNKVTEKGKYVELRCDPISGHTALYWYRQSLGQGPEFLIYFQGTGAADDSGLPNDRFFAVRPEGSVSTLKIQRTERGDSAVYLCASSPTSGGWGTQYFGPGTRLTVL.

This clonotype was found a few times. The V and J genes are TRBV20-1 and TRBJ1-2; 9 bases fit TRBD1. With V trimmed by 0 bases and J by 5 bases, 7 bases remained unmatched. The CDR3 has 15 amino acids. Germline V gene lookup returns CDR1 DFQATT and CDR2 SNEGSKA (reference sequence). CDR3 region: CSARDAGQGLYGYTF. The CDR3, as DNA: TGCAGTGCTAGAGATGCGGGACAGGGTTTGTATGGCTACACCTTC.

This clonotype occurred many times. This CDR3 reads CASSELSGEETQYF. The CDR3 DNA follows: TGTGCCAGCAGTGAATTAAGTGGGGAGGAGACCCAGTACTTC. This chain connects TRBV25-1 to TRBJ2-5; a weak D match, TRBD2 (5 bases). The V gene's germline CDR1 is MGHDK and CDR2 SYGVNS. The V end was cut by 1 base, the J end by 5 bases, with 11 bases between. This CDR3 has 14 amino acids.